These 3 T cell receptor beta chains were sequenced from one sample in a study of blood T cell repertoires in COVID-19 (dated by TCRdb to the early 2020s). Library preparation employed the immunoSEQ multiplex PCR assay. Sourced from immuneACCESS, this table was stored by TCRdb with only in-frame sequences that have V and J called. A share of the clones is absent; for the studies checked, an unresolved V gene accounts for under half, and the remainder has no known explanation. The sample data list roughly 100,000 clones, and 60% to 80% of these were observed just once. Jointly, the top ten make up roughly 10% of the sample. Sequencing was done on a sample of peripheral blood. Receptors originate from a man aged 55 to 70 with active or convalescent COVID-19.

V is TRBV9 and J is TRBJ2-1, with 10 bases fitting TRBD2. V was pared by 0 bases and J by 9 bases, with 6 bases of the junction left unmatched. The CDR3 covers 15 residues. CDR1 SGDLS and CDR2 YYNGEE come from the germline V gene. The chain's CDR3 is CASSVDPSGSSEQFF. CDR3 sequence (DNA): TGTGCCAGCAGCGTAGATCCTAGCGGGAGTAGTGAGCAGTTCTTC.

This chain links TRBV18 with TRBJ1-1; D might be TRBD1 (5 bases). Germline V gene data show CDR1 as KGHSH and CDR2 as LQKENI. The CDR3 has 11 residues. Trimming took 4 bases from V and 5 from J, leaving 5 bases between them. CDR3: CASSRQTEAFF. For the CDR3, the DNA is TGTGCCAGCTCACGACAGACTGAAGCTTTCTTT.

The rearrangement links TRBV28 to TRBJ2-7; 8 bases map to TRBD2. The germline CDR1 and CDR2 sequences are MDHEN and SYDVKM. This CDR3 region has 14 residues. Unmatched junction bases numbered 8, after V lost 3 bases and J lost 7 bases. As DNA, the CDR3 is TGTGCCAGCAGTTTTTGGAGCGGGAGTGGGGAGCAGTACTTC. Translated, it gives CASSFWSGSGEQYF.